Listed here are 27 T cell receptor beta chains from one sample, sequenced in a study of T cells expressing NK-cell markers. Reprocessing the 5' RACE reads, TCRdb reports a single entry for every CDR3 protein and omits DNA. The repertoire shows around 100,000 distinct CDR3 sequences; the top ten hold 15% to 20%. The material sequenced was blood T cells: a sorted CD56 or NKG2C T cell subset, CD4+ or CD8+ T cells, or bulk PBMC T cells (not recorded which). These receptors were taken from a woman between 18 and 75 years old in good health.

CDR3 protein: CASSDGTGVEKLFF. The genes are TRBV4-3 and TRBJ1-4; the D call from TCRdb, TRBD1, cannot be confirmed without DNA. Germline-derived CDR1 and CDR2 are LGHNA and YSLEER. The CDR3 extends over 14 amino acids.

The rearrangement links TRBV20-1 to TRBJ1-1; TCRdb proposes TRBD1, but this gene call is untestable without DNA. The CDR3 consists of 12 residues. Germline CDR1 and CDR2: DFQATT and SNEGSKA (reference sequence). CDR3 residues: CSARQGITEAFF.

The chain carries TRBV7-8 and TRBJ2-1; the TRBD2 assignment by TCRdb is unverifiable without DNA. Germline CDR1 and CDR2: SGHVS and FQNEAQ. The CDR3 consists of 12 residues. This CDR3 reads CASSSPSGRKFF.

This chain joins TRBV7-9 and TRBJ2-1; TCRdb proposes TRBD2, but this gene call is untestable without DNA. Germline CDR1 is SEHNR and CDR2 is FQNEAQ (reference sequence). CDR3 size: 14 residues. CDR3 sequence: CASSFQAGWNEQFF.

The chain couples TRBV20-1 to TRBJ1-2; TCRdb outputs TRBD1, but without DNA this stays unchecked. The CDR3 contains 14 residues. Germline V gives CDR1 DFQATT, CDR2 SNEGSKA (reference sequence). This chain's CDR3 is CSARGDRESFGYTF.

The V and J genes are TRBV14 and TRBJ2-7; lacking DNA, the TRBD2 call made by TCRdb goes unchecked. This CDR3 region has 14 residues. The germline V gene has CDR1 SGHDN and CDR2 FVKESK. The CDR3 reads CASSAALYSYEQYF.

J is TRBJ2-2 and V is TRBV7-8; TCRdb's assignment of TRBD1 cannot be checked, as there is no DNA. Looked up from germline, CDR1 is SGHVS and CDR2 is FQNEAQ. The CDR3 covers 18 residues. The CDR3: CASSLGQGAVKGTGELFF.

The chain couples TRBV19 to TRBJ2-1; TCRdb returns TRBD2, unconfirmable since there is no DNA. From germline, CDR1 is LNHDA and CDR2 SQIVND (reference sequence). The CDR3 spans 16 residues. CDR3 region: CASSPLAASSYNEQSF.

This chain uses TRBV7-9 with TRBJ2-7; TCRdb designates TRBD2, a call that cannot be tested without DNA. Looked up from germline, CDR1 is SEHNR and CDR2 is FQNEAQ (reference sequence). This CDR3 spans 17 amino acids. The CDR3 protein is CASSSPGGLADSYEQYF.

The chain employs TRBV9 and TRBJ1-3; with no DNA, the TCRdb D assignment of TRBD1 cannot be verified. In germline, CDR1 is SGDLS, CDR2 YYNGEE. The CDR3 spans 15 residues. The chain's CDR3 is CASSVDGGTGNTIYF.

The CDR3: CASSHGVAGGETQYF. The chain uses TRBV11-2 and TRBJ2-5; as DNA is missing, the TRBD2 call by TCRdb cannot be tested. Per the germline V gene, CDR1 is SGHAT and CDR2 is FQNNGV. The CDR3 is made up of 15 amino acids. Together with reference TRBV11-2 and TRBJ2-5, the CDR3 gives the full variable domain: EAGVAQSPRYKIIEKRQSVAFWCNPISGHATLYWYQQILGQGPKLLIQFQNNGVVDDSQLPKDRFSAERLKGVDSTLKIQPAKLEDSAVYLCASSHGVAGGETQYFGPGTRLLVL.

The V gene is TRBV7-3, the J gene TRBJ2-1; TCRdb lists TRBD2, though no DNA is available to test this call. The CDR3 runs 18 residues. CDR1 and CDR2 from the germline V gene are SGHTA and FQGTGA. The CDR3: CASSLNGGGASGNNEQFF.

The chain has TRBV11-2 and TRBJ2-6; the D call of TRBD2 rests on TCRdb alone, since no DNA is present to check it. The CDR3 sequence is 16 residues long. Germline V lookup: CDR1 SGHAT, CDR2 FQNNGV. CDR3 amino acids: CASSLDSRAGANVLTF.

The genes are TRBV19 and TRBJ2-1. In germline, CDR1 is LNHDA, CDR2 SQIVND (reference sequence). The CDR3 totals 15 residues. CDR3 amino acids: CASSIVSVSYNEQFF.

This sequence joins TRBV12-3 or TRBV12-4 and TRBJ2-5; the TCRdb D gene call, TRBD1, has no DNA to confirm it. This CDR3 spans 14 amino acids. CDR3 sequence: CASSSAGGPETQYF.

The rearrangement links TRBV6-2 or TRBV6-3 to TRBJ2-1; TCRdb's D call of TRBD2 is untestable without DNA. This CDR3 spans 13 amino acids. The germline gives CDR1 MNHEY, CDR2 SVGEGT. CDR3 residues: CASNLAGNNEQFF.

This chain uses TRBV6-5 with TRBJ1-2; TCRdb proposes TRBD1, but this gene call is untestable without DNA. CDR3 length: 15 residues. The germline V gene has CDR1 MNHEY and CDR2 SVGAGI. The CDR3 is CASSYFGQGAHGYTF.

The J gene is TRBJ1-2, the V gene TRBV6-5. Germline V lookup: CDR1 MNHEY, CDR2 SVGAGI. This CDR3 has 13 amino acids. The CDR3: CASSYTANYGYTF.

The chain couples TRBV7-6 to TRBJ2-7; as DNA is missing, the TRBD1 call by TCRdb cannot be tested. Germline V lookup: CDR1 SGHVS, CDR2 FNYEAQ. This CDR3 contains 14 residues. Here the CDR3 reads CASSLGTGLDEQYF.

J is TRBJ2-7 and V is TRBV28; lacking DNA, the TRBD1 call made by TCRdb goes unchecked. The CDR3 has 14 residues. CDR1 and CDR2 from the germline V gene are MDHEN and SYDVKM. This CDR3 is CASTQQGAAYEQYF.

The chain uses TRBV29-1 and TRBJ2-3; the TRBD2 assignment by TCRdb is unverifiable without DNA. From germline, CDR1 is SQVTM and CDR2 ANQGSEA. This CDR3 region has 13 residues. CDR3 protein: CSVELEGVYTQYF.

The V call is TRBV6-1, the J call TRBJ2-1. The CDR3 has 13 residues. CDR1 and CDR2 from the germline V gene are MNHNS and SASEGT. Here the CDR3 reads CASSDRLLDEQFF.

This rearrangement joins TRBV27 to TRBJ1-1. The V gene's germline CDR1 is MNHEY and CDR2 SMNVEV (reference sequence). CDR3 length equals 12 residues. The CDR3 spells CASRTGGSEAFF.

This chain connects TRBV5-1 to TRBJ1-2. Looked up from germline, CDR1 is SGHRS and CDR2 is YFSETQ. The CDR3 totals 16 residues. The CDR3 is CASSLELTGTVYGYTF. The full variable domain, completed using reference TRBV5-1 and TRBJ1-2, is KAGVTQTPRYLIKTRGQQVTLSCSPISGHRSVSWYQQTPGQGLQFLFEYFSETQRNKGNFPGRFSGRQFSNSRSEMNVSTLELGDSALYLCASSLELTGTVYGYTFGSGTRLTVV.

The V call is TRBV20-1, the J call TRBJ2-3; TCRdb picks TRBD2, but there is no DNA to check that call. This CDR3 spans 15 amino acids. Per germline, CDR1 DFQATT and CDR2 SNEGSKA (reference sequence). The CDR3 loop reads CSAPTSGSITDTQYF.

The V and J genes are TRBV7-9 and TRBJ2-1; the TCRdb call, TRBD2, lacks DNA for checking. The germline gives CDR1 SEHNR, CDR2 FQNEAQ (reference sequence). This CDR3 has 16 amino acids. CDR3 loop: CASSFPLAGGMNEQFF. The full variable domain, in which reference TRBV7-9 and TRBJ2-1 provide the parts outside the CDR3, is DTGVSQNPRHKITKRGQNVTFRCDPISEHNRLYWYRQTLGQGPEFLTYFQNEAQLEKSRLLSDRFSAERPKGSFSTLEIQRTEQGDSAMYLCASSFPLAGGMNEQFFGPGTRLTVL.

The chain joins TRBV27 to TRBJ2-7. Per germline, CDR1 MNHEY and CDR2 SMNVEV (reference sequence). The length of the CDR3 is 13 residues. CDR3 residues: CASSLVRGYEQYF.